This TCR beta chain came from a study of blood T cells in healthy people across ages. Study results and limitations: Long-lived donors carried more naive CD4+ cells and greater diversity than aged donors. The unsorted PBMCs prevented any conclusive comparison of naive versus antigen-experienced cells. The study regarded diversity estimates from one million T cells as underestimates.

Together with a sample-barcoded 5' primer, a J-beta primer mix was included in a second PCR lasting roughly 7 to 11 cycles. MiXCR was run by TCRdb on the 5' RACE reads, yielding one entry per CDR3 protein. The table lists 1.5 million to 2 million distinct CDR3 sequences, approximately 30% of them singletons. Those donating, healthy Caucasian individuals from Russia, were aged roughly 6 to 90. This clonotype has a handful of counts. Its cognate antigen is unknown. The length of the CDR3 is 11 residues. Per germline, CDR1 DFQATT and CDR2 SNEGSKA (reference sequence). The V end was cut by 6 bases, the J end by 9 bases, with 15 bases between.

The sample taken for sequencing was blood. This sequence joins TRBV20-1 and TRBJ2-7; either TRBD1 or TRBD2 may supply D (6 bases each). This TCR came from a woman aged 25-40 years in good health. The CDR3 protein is CSAFGGGSQYF. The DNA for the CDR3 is TGCAGTGCCTTCGGAGGGGGGTCGCAGTACTTC.